These 20 T cell receptor beta chains were all obtained from the same sample, sequenced in a study of blood T cell repertoires in COVID-19. The method was immunoSEQ multiplex PCR; TCRdb's version includes in-frame clones alone and lacks a portion of them. The sample contains about 190,000 clones, around 90% of which appear only once. The sequencing input was peripheral blood. The receptors originated from a man in his fifties with acute or convalescent COVID-19.

The genes are TRBV7-8 and TRBJ2-7; D possibly corresponds to TRBD2 (6 bases). In germline, CDR1 is SGHVS, CDR2 FQNEAQ. V was trimmed by 1 base and J by 3 bases, leaving 7 bases between them. The CDR3 is 13 residues long. The CDR3 bases are TGTGCCAGCAGCTTAGGGACTAACTACGAGCAGTACTTC. Protein: CASSLGTNYEQYF.

The rearrangement links TRBV29-1 to TRBJ2-5, with 10 bases aligning to TRBD2. V dropped 7 bases and J dropped 2; count of bases not matched to a gene: 1. The CDR3 spans 12 residues. CDR1 SQVTM and CDR2 ANQGSEA come from the germline V gene. For the CDR3, the DNA is TGCAGCGAGGGACTAGCGCAAGAGACCCAGTACTTC. This sequence encodes CSEGLAQETQYF.

The chain carries TRBV28 and TRBJ1-3; perhaps TRBD1 as D (6 bases). The CDR3 spans 15 residues. Trimming removed 7 bases at V and 0 bases at J, with 13 bases between. Per germline, CDR1 MDHEN and CDR2 SYDVKM. CDR3 DNA: TGTGCCAGCATGGGGGGGGCCGGCTCTGGAAACACCATATATTTT. It encodes CASMGGAGSGNTIYF.

The chain carries TRBV27 and TRBJ2-2; D is unresolved. The germline V gene encodes CDR1 MNHEY and CDR2 SMNVEV (reference sequence). V dropped 5 bases and J dropped 5 bases, with 9 bases sitting between them. The CDR3 contains 13 residues. The DNA for the CDR3 is TGTGCCAGCAGTCAAACAAGAACCGGGGAGCTGTTTTTT. Translation gives CASSQTRTGELFF.

V is TRBV7-2 and J is TRBJ1-1; no clear D. Germline lookup yields CDR1 SGHTA and CDR2 FQGNSA. This CDR3 has 15 residues. Trimming left V 1 base short and J 2 bases short, with 11 bases between. The CDR3 region is CASSLGGLGNTEAFF. CDR3 in DNA: TGTGCCAGCAGCTTAGGAGGCCTTGGAAACACTGAAGCTTTCTTT.

The chain joins TRBV10-3 to TRBJ2-3, with D possibly called TRBD1 or TRBD2 (7 bases each). Germline V gene lookup returns CDR1 ENHRY and CDR2 SYGVKD. Deletions cut 10 bases from V and 6 bases from J, with 17 bases between. The CDR3 sequence is 13 residues long. The CDR3 region is CATRGGSWDTQYF. CDR3 coding DNA: TGTGCCACCAGGGGGGGAAGTTGGGATACGCAGTATTTT.

This clone was recorded once. The genes are TRBV19 and TRBJ1-2, with TRBD1 as a possible D gene (5 bases). The CDR3 runs 16 residues. CDR1 and CDR2 from the germline V gene are LNHDA and SQIVND (reference sequence). Trimming left V 1 base short and J 4 bases short, with 16 bases between. The CDR3 loop is CASSIGRSGGGYGYTF. CDR3 DNA: TGTGCCAGTAGTATAGGTCGATCCGGGGGAGGCTATGGCTACACCTTC.

This rearrangement joins TRBV5-1 to TRBJ2-1; D ambiguous. The CDR3 consists of 16 residues. Per the germline V gene, CDR1 is SGHRS and CDR2 is YFSETQ. V was cut by 3 bases and J by 2 bases, with 15 bases left in between. The CDR3 sequence: CASSSGLVAPYNEQFF. CDR3 in DNA: TGCGCCAGCAGCTCGGGTCTGGTGGCTCCCTACAATGAGCAGTTCTTC.

Only a few counts were recorded for this clone. The rearrangement joins TRBV7-9 to TRBJ1-5; 7 bases are shared with TRBD1. This CDR3 spans 16 amino acids. The germline gives CDR1 SEHNR, CDR2 FQNEAQ (reference sequence). The V and J ends lost 5 bases and 0 bases, in that order; junction bases with no gene match: 7. This CDR3 is CASSPDRAYSNQPQHF. CDR3 DNA sequence: TGTGCCAGCAGCCCCGACAGGGCTTATAGCAATCAGCCCCAGCATTTT.

The chain carries TRBV15 and TRBJ1-4; D is undetermined. The CDR3 is 14 residues long. From germline, CDR1 is LNHNV and CDR2 YYDKDF (reference sequence). The V and J ends lost 3 bases and 3 bases respectively, with 8 bases between them. Here the CDR3 reads CATSRSSPNEKLFF. CDR3 bases: TGTGCCACCAGCAGGTCTAGCCCTAATGAAAAACTGTTTTTT.

The chain links TRBV5-1 to TRBJ2-5; TRBD2 aligns across 7 bases. Germline-derived CDR1 and CDR2 are SGHRS and YFSETQ. The junction had 7 bases not matched to a gene; V was cut back by 7 bases and J by 1 base. The CDR3 loop spans 14 amino acids. CDR3 amino acids: CASRDGGIQETQYF. The CDR3 DNA reads as TGCGCCAGCCGTGACGGGGGGATCCAAGAGACCCAGTACTTC. The full variable domain, its missing parts supplied by reference TRBV5-1 and TRBJ2-5, is KAGVTQTPRYLIKTRGQQVTLSCSPISGHRSVSWYQQTPGQGLQFLFEYFSETQRNKGNFPGRFSGRQFSNSRSEMNVSTLELGDSALYLCASRDGGIQETQYFGPGTRLLVL.

This chain joins TRBV5-1 and TRBJ2-5; a weak D match, TRBD1 (5 bases). From germline, CDR1 is SGHRS and CDR2 YFSETQ. The CDR3 covers 14 residues. V was trimmed by 3 bases and J by 5 bases, leaving 14 bases between them. The CDR3 protein is CASSSGHERETQYF. CDR3 sequence (DNA): TGCGCCAGCAGCTCCGGACATGAGAGGGAGACCCAGTACTTC.

This clone occurred a few times. The chain carries TRBV5-1 and TRBJ2-1; D not certain. The CDR3 is 12 residues long. Trimming pared 0 bases from V and 8 bases from J, leaving 6 bases between. The germline CDR1 and CDR2 sequences are SGHRS and YFSETQ. The chain's CDR3 is CASSLDGYEQFF. The DNA of the CDR3 is TGCGCCAGCAGCTTGGACGGGTATGAGCAGTTCTTC.

The chain is built from TRBV7-6 and TRBJ1-5; no clear D gene. Germline V gives CDR1 SGHVS, CDR2 FNYEAQ. The CDR3 runs 13 residues. Trimming took 1 base from V and 6 from J, leaving 7 bases between them. The CDR3, as DNA: TGTGCCAGCAGCTTAGGACTGGGTCAGCCCCAGCATTTT. Its translation is CASSLGLGQPQHF.

V gene TRBV2 combines with J gene TRBJ1-5, with D maybe TRBD1 (5 bases). The germline V gene has CDR1 SNHLY and CDR2 FYNNEI. Trimming removed 6 bases from V and 1 base from J, with 13 bases in between. The CDR3 has 15 amino acids. CDR3 coding DNA: TGTGCCAGCAGAGCATTATCAGGGAGCAATCAGCCCCAGCATTTT. Translated, it gives CASRALSGSNQPQHF.

The chain is built from TRBV29-1 and TRBJ1-4, with D possibly TRBD1 on 6 matching bases. Germline values: CDR1 SQVTM, CDR2 ANQGSEA. This CDR3 contains 13 residues. The V end lost 7 bases, the J end lost 8 bases, and 17 bases lay between the germline ends. The CDR3 DNA reads as TGCAGCGCCAAAACAGGGACCATAGAAAAACTGTTTTTT. Its protein product is CSAKTGTIEKLFF.

This clone has more than one count but fewer than ten. The rearrangement uses TRBV6-2 or TRBV6-3 and TRBJ2-2; no clear D gene. Per germline, CDR1 MNHEY and CDR2 SVGEGT. Trimming shortened V by 4 bases and J by 0 bases, and 9 bases separated the two germline ends. The CDR3 extends over 15 amino acids. CDR3 sequence: CASSFRVANTGELFF. The CDR3 nucleotides read TGTGCCAGCAGTTTTCGGGTGGCGAACACCGGGGAGCTGTTTTTT.

This chain links TRBV6-2 or TRBV6-3 with TRBJ2-7, with a possible D match to TRBD2 (5 bases). CDR3 length: 18 amino acids. Trimming took 0 bases from V and 2 from J, leaving 20 bases between them. Per germline, CDR1 MNHEY and CDR2 SVGEGT. The CDR3 sequence is CASSYSTGLHPDPYEQYV. As DNA, the CDR3 is TGTGCCAGCAGTTACTCGACGGGGTTGCATCCCGATCCCTACGAGCAGTACGTC.

The chain combines TRBV5-1 with TRBJ2-1; 12 bases agree with TRBD2. Per germline, CDR1 SGHRS and CDR2 YFSETQ. The J segment lost 5 bases and the V segment lost 4 bases, leaving 7 bases of the junction unmatched. The CDR3 loop spans 16 amino acids. The CDR3 protein is CASSTGLAGSHNEQFF. In DNA form, the CDR3 reads TGCGCCAGCAGCACAGGACTAGCGGGGAGCCACAATGAGCAGTTCTTC.

V and J are TRBV6-5 and TRBJ2-3; the match to TRBD1 covers 11 bases. Germline-derived CDR1 and CDR2 are MNHEY and SVGAGI. The CDR3 runs to 16 residues. Trimming removed 2 bases from V and 6 bases from J; junction bases left unmatched: 7. CDR3 nucleotide sequence: TGTGCCAGCAGTTACCAAGGACAGGGGGCGGGGGATACGCAGTATTTT. Protein: CASSYQGQGAGDTQYF.